This passage covers 26 T cell receptor beta chains from one sample sequenced in a study of blood T cells in healthy people across ages. Using a J-beta primer mix together with a sample-barcoded 5' primer, a second PCR was run for about 6 to 11 cycles. TCRdb reprocessed the 5' RACE reads with MiXCR, giving one entry per CDR3 protein. The sample consists of about 670,000 distinct CDR3 sequences, about 50% of them appearing once. Sequenced sample: blood. The receptor source for this set is an elderly woman in good health.

The J gene is TRBJ2-5, the V gene TRBV29-1, with 7 bases fitting TRBD1. There are 11 residues in the CDR3. The germline V gene encodes CDR1 SQVTM and CDR2 ANQGSEA. The V segment lost 7 bases and the J segment 8 bases; nucleotides outside the gene matches: 7. Here the CDR3 reads CSAETGYTQYF. Here the CDR3 DNA reads TGCAGCGCTGAGACAGGGTATACCCAGTACTTC.

The V call is TRBV20-1, the J call TRBJ2-3; D is possibly TRBD2 (5 bases). Per the germline V gene, CDR1 is DFQATT and CDR2 is SNEGSKA (reference sequence). This CDR3 is built from 17 residues. Trimming stripped 6 bases from V and 6 bases from J, with 28 bases between. The CDR3 is CSAYGVWAGIGDDTQYF. In DNA form, the CDR3 reads TGCAGTGCCTATGGAGTGTGGGCCGGGATTGGTGACGATACGCAGTATTTT.

The rearrangement links TRBV7-9 to TRBJ2-6; no reliable D call. V was shortened by 4 bases and J by 0 bases, with 10 bases between the two germline ends. The germline V gene has CDR1 SEHNR and CDR2 FQNEAQ (reference sequence). The length of the CDR3 is 16 residues. Written as DNA, the CDR3 is TGTGCCAGCAGCTCCAGACGGAACTCTGGGGCCAACGTCCTGACTTTC. The encoded protein is CASSSRRNSGANVLTF.

There are many counts of this clonotype. The chain recombines TRBV3-1 with TRBJ2-3, with TRBD2 matching 10 bases. Germline CDR1 LGHDT, CDR2 YNNKEL (reference sequence). The trim removed 1 base at V and 5 bases at J, leaving 6 bases unmatched. This CDR3 is 16 amino acids long. CDR3 in amino acids: CASSQAASGSGDTQYF. The CDR3 DNA sequence: TGTGCCAGCAGCCAAGCGGCTAGCGGGAGTGGAGATACGCAGTATTTT.

The gene calls are TRBV11-2 and TRBJ2-1, with TRBD2 matching 16 bases. The J call may be in error: the DNA end matches TRBJ2-7 better. The CDR3 extends over 19 amino acids. Germline assignment: CDR1 SGHAT and CDR2 FQNNGV. CDR3 loop: CASSLLGTSGRGSYNEQYF. CDR3 DNA sequence: TGTGCCAGCAGTTTATTGGGGACTAGCGGGAGGGGGTCCTACAATGAGCAGTACTTC.

This clonotype was observed a handful of times. The J gene is TRBJ2-1, the V gene TRBV12-3 or TRBV12-4; 7 nucleotides align to TRBD2. The junction had 6 bases not matched to a gene; V was cut back by 7 bases and J by 6 bases. The CDR3 consists of 13 residues. The CDR3 DNA reads TGTGCCAGCAACCTTCGCGGGGGCAATGAGCAGTTCTTC. Amino acids: CASNLRGGNEQFF.

Notes on this clonotype: A much larger clone lies one base from this, so it may be a read error. The chain combines TRBV29-1 with TRBJ2-5, with 7 bases aligning to TRBD1. Germline loops: CDR1 SQVTM, CDR2 ANQGSEA. This CDR3 has 15 amino acids. With V trimmed by 4 bases and J by 0 bases, 8 bases remained unmatched. The CDR3 reads CSVAPGGTYQETQYF. DNA of the CDR3: TGCAGCGTTGCCCCAGGGGGTACGTACCAAGAGACCCAGTACTTC.

This clonotype was seen only a few times. This chain joins TRBV27 and TRBJ2-1, with 8 bases that match TRBD2. The germline V gene encodes CDR1 MNHEY and CDR2 SMNVEV (reference sequence). V shed 0 bases and J 4 bases; nucleotides not matched to a gene: 5. The CDR3 totals 16 residues. In DNA, the CDR3 is TGTGCCAGCAGTTTATCGGCGGGAGGCGGATACAATGAGCAGTTCTTC. Protein product: CASSLSAGGGYNEQFF.

This clonotype was observed a few times. The chain carries TRBV10-3 and TRBJ2-7; no firm D call. The germline CDR1 and CDR2 sequences are ENHRY and SYGVKD. The CDR3 covers 15 residues. Trimming shortened V by 0 bases and J by 2 bases, and 11 bases separated the two germline ends. The CDR3 sequence is CAISESPDGAYEQYF. The CDR3 nucleotides are TGTGCCATCAGTGAGTCCCCCGACGGAGCCTACGAGCAGTACTTC.

Comments on this clonotype: Being one base from a much bigger clone, this may be a read error. The gene calls are TRBV20-1 and TRBJ2-7; 8 bases map to TRBD1. Looked up from germline, CDR1 is DFQATT and CDR2 is SNEGSKA (reference sequence). The J segment lost 4 bases and the V segment lost 2 bases, leaving 7 bases of the junction unmatched. The CDR3 runs 14 residues. For the CDR3, the DNA is TGCAGTGCTAGACACCAGACAGGGGCATACGAGCAGTACTTC. This encodes CSARHQTGAYEQYF.

The CDR3 region is CSVLPGTRTSSYNEQFF. The CDR3 coding sequence is TGCAGCGTTCTCCCCGGGACTCGCACGAGCTCCTACAATGAGCAGTTCTTC. The chain uses TRBV29-1 and TRBJ2-1, with TRBD2 as a possible D gene (6 bases). The CDR3 loop spans 17 amino acids. The ends were cut back, 5 bases at V and 0 bases at J, with 20 bases in the middle. Germline V gene lookup returns CDR1 SQVTM and CDR2 ANQGSEA.

V is TRBV29-1 and J is TRBJ2-3; TRBD1 agrees at 9 bases. In germline, CDR1 is SQVTM, CDR2 ANQGSEA. The V and J ends lost 5 bases and 0 bases, in that order; junction bases with no gene match: 18. There are 19 residues in the CDR3. CDR3 DNA: TGCAGCGTTTTAGGTTTGTTGACAGGGGGACGCACGAGCACAGATACGCAGTATTTT. It encodes CSVLGLLTGGRTSTDTQYF.

This clonotype turned up a few times. The chain employs TRBV2 and TRBJ2-3, with 8 bases lining up with TRBD2. The V gene's germline CDR1 is SNHLY and CDR2 FYNNEI. The CDR3 consists of 14 residues. V was pared by 2 bases and J by 7 bases, with 5 bases of the junction left unmatched. The CDR3 loop is CASSESSGRNTQYF. Written as DNA, the CDR3 is TGTGCCAGCAGTGAATCCAGCGGGAGAAATACGCAGTATTTT.

Regarding this clonotype: This sequence may be a read error, since a much larger clone differs from it by one base. The chain recombines TRBV27 with TRBJ2-7; a weak D match, TRBD1 (5 bases). The length of the CDR3 is 12 residues. Germline loops: CDR1 MNHEY, CDR2 SMNVEV (reference sequence). Trimming took 6 bases from V and 6 from J, leaving 12 bases between them. The CDR3 region is CASSHGHGEQYF. Written as DNA, the CDR3 is TGTGCCAGCAGCCACGGACATGGCGAGCAGTACTTC.

This clonotype appeared many times. The rearrangement uses TRBV7-2 and TRBJ1-2; a possible D gene is TRBD1 (6 bases). V was clipped by 3 bases and J by 4 bases, with 12 bases between them. The CDR3 covers 14 residues. Germline values: CDR1 SGHTA, CDR2 FQGNSA. CDR3 DNA sequence: TGTGCCAGCAGCTTGGAGGTCAGGGGCTATGGCTACACCTTC. Amino acid sequence: CASSLEVRGYGYTF.

The V gene is TRBV20-1, the J gene TRBJ2-1; 13 nucleotides align to TRBD2. Germline V gene data show CDR1 as DFQATT and CDR2 as SNEGSKA (reference sequence). The CDR3 extends over 14 amino acids. The V and J ends lost 6 bases and 7 bases, in that order; junction bases with no gene match: 6. In DNA form, the CDR3 reads TGCAGTGCCAAGACTAGCGGGAGGCTTAATGAGCAGTTCTTC. It is translated as CSAKTSGRLNEQFF.

V and J are TRBV2 and TRBJ2-1, with a tentative D call TRBD2 (6 bases). Looked up from germline, CDR1 is SNHLY and CDR2 is FYNNEI. Deletions cut 5 bases from V and 7 bases from J, with 9 bases between. The CDR3 is made up of 12 amino acids. The CDR3 DNA sequence: TGTGCCAGCAGTCTCCTAGCGAATGAGCAGTTCTTC. Encoded protein: CASSLLANEQFF.

This clonotype was recorded a few times. The V gene is TRBV7-9, the J gene TRBJ1-1, with D unresolved. This CDR3 has 12 residues. Trimming pared 1 base from V and 3 bases from J, leaving 3 bases between. Germline CDR1 reads SEHNR; CDR2 reads FQNEAQ (reference sequence). CDR3 region: CASSLEDTEAFF. CDR3 bases: TGTGCCAGCAGCTTAGAGGACACTGAAGCTTTCTTT.

The chain joins TRBV7-9 to TRBJ2-2; D is unresolved. Trimming removed 5 bases from V and 6 bases from J, with 19 bases in between. The germline V gene encodes CDR1 SEHNR and CDR2 FQNEAQ (reference sequence). The CDR3 totals 16 residues. The CDR3 coding sequence is TGTGCCAGCAGCCCTGAAACGTATGTTAGGGCCGGGGAGCTGTTTTTT. It translates to CASSPETYVRAGELFF.

The table lists this clonotype with a count of one. The CDR3 DNA reads as TGCGCCAGCAGCTTGTTTCCAGGGACCTCCGAAGCTTTCTTT. Its protein is CASSLFPGTSEAFF. V and J are TRBV5-1 and TRBJ1-1; D is perhaps TRBD1 (5 bases). This CDR3 region has 14 residues. V lost 1 base and J 8 bases, leaving 15 bases between the germline ends. CDR1 is SGHRS and CDR2 is YFSETQ in the germline V gene.

J is TRBJ1-6 and V is TRBV6-5; D call uncertain. CDR1 and CDR2 (germline): MNHEY, SVGAGI. Trimming shortened V by 2 bases and J by 5 bases, and 13 bases separated the two germline ends. The CDR3 has 16 amino acids. CDR3 coding DNA: TGTGCCAGCAGTTACGGAGGGCAGGTGGATAATTCACCCCTCCACTTT. Its translation: CASSYGGQVDNSPLHF.

This chain links TRBV29-1 with TRBJ1-5; 10 nucleotides align to TRBD1. Trimming took 6 bases from V and 1 from J; bases not matched to a gene: 3. This CDR3 has 14 residues. Germline V gene lookup returns CDR1 SQVTM and CDR2 ANQGSEA. This CDR3 is CSVRTGGSNQPQHF. CDR3 nucleotide sequence: TGCAGCGTCCGGACAGGGGGAAGCAATCAGCCCCAGCATTTT.

V and J are TRBV6-1 and TRBJ2-3, with 8 bases lining up with TRBD2. The CDR3 consists of 17 residues. Trimming cost V 0 bases and J 5 bases; bases outside gene matches: 10. Germline CDR1 MNHNS, CDR2 SASEGT. The CDR3 sequence is CASSEAAGTRGRDTQYF. CDR3 bases: TGTGCCAGCAGTGAAGCGGCCGGGACTAGAGGGAGAGATACGCAGTATTTT.

This chain uses TRBV7-4 with TRBJ2-4; D possibly matches TRBD1 or TRBD2 (8 bases each). Germline assignment: CDR1 SGHVT and CDR2 SQSDAQ. The V gene lost 1 base and the J gene lost 7 bases, with 23 bases spanning the gap. This CDR3 has 18 residues. The CDR3 here is CASSLDATSAGGMNIQYF. The CDR3 region has the DNA TGTGCCAGCAGCTTAGATGCGACTAGCGCAGGGGGCATGAACATTCAGTACTTC.

The rearrangement joins TRBV4-1 to TRBJ1-5, with TRBD1 identical over 7 bases. V shed 4 bases and J 5 bases; nucleotides not matched to a gene: 5. CDR3 size: 14 residues. Germline V CDR1 and CDR2: MGHRA, YSYEKL. CDR3 DNA: TGCGCCAGCAGCCCAATAACAGGGGATCAGCCCCAGCATTTT. Protein sequence: CASSPITGDQPQHF.

This clonotype was observed at least ten times. The rearrangement uses TRBV7-2 and TRBJ2-7, with D maybe TRBD1 (6 bases). The germline V gene encodes CDR1 SGHTA and CDR2 FQGNSA. The CDR3 length is 17 residues. V was clipped by 5 bases and J by 0 bases, with 20 bases between them. In DNA, the CDR3 is TGTGCCAGCAGCGAACCCCGCCGGGACACTTACTCCTACGAGCAGTACTTC. Translating it yields CASSEPRRDTYSYEQYF.